The 7 T cell receptor beta chains listed next were all sequenced from one sample in a study of cytomegalovirus exposure and HLA in healthy donors. It was with 60 Vbeta and 13 Jbeta primers that the PCR ran. Sequencing used immunoSEQ multiplex PCR; TCRdb keeps in-frame clones, though not all of them. In total, the table holds about 200,000 clones. The specimen was PBMCs. These receptors were taken from a girl between 2 and 10 years old in good health and CMV-seropositive.

The chain carries TRBV10-3 and TRBJ2-5; D is perhaps TRBD2 (6 bases). V shed 3 bases and J shed 0 bases, with 17 bases lying between them. Germline loops: CDR1 ENHRY, CDR2 SYGVKD. CDR3 length equals 17 residues. The chain's CDR3 is CAISDRDWQRDQETQYF. CDR3 sequence (DNA): TGTGCCATCAGTGACCGGGACTGGCAGCGGGACCAAGAGACCCAGTACTTC.

The chain carries TRBV7-2 and TRBJ2-7, with 9 bases matching TRBD2. The germline V gene has CDR1 SGHTA and CDR2 FQGNSA. The CDR3 spans 15 residues. J lost 2 bases, V lost 2 bases, and 4 bases had no gene match. CDR3: CASSLWREGTYEQYF. CDR3 sequence (DNA): TGTGCCAGCAGCTTATGGCGGGAGGGGACCTACGAGCAGTACTTC.

The rearrangement uses TRBV6-5 and TRBJ2-4; tentatively, D is TRBD2 (5 bases). The CDR3 length is 15 residues. Trimming left V 4 bases short and J 1 base short, with 11 bases between. The germline V gene encodes CDR1 MNHEY and CDR2 SVGAGI. CDR3 residues: CASSFDWEAKNIQYF. Here the CDR3 DNA reads TGTGCCAGCAGTTTTGATTGGGAGGCCAAAAACATTCAGTACTTC.

V gene TRBV7-9 combines with J gene TRBJ2-7; D is perhaps TRBD2 (5 bases). The V and J ends lost 8 bases and 2 bases respectively, with 16 bases between them. The CDR3 loop spans 14 amino acids. Germline lookup yields CDR1 SEHNR and CDR2 FQNEAQ (reference sequence). CDR3 loop: CASVRGEGTYEQYF. The CDR3 nucleotides are TGTGCCAGCGTCCGAGGCGAGGGCACCTACGAGCAGTACTTC.

The chain uses TRBV5-4 and TRBJ1-2; 7 bases match TRBD1. The CDR3 runs to 14 residues. J was trimmed by 0 bases and V by 4 bases; bases with no gene match: 3. CDR1 SGHNT and CDR2 YYREEE come from the germline V gene (reference sequence). The CDR3 DNA is TGTGCCAGCAGCCCGGGACAGTCTAACTATGGCTACACCTTC. Protein: CASSPGQSNYGYTF.

The J gene is TRBJ2-7, the V gene TRBV6-1; TRBD1 matches 11 bases. Germline assignment: CDR1 MNHNS and CDR2 SASEGT. J gave up 0 bases and V 7 bases, and 2 bases lay outside the gene matches. The CDR3 runs 14 residues. The CDR3 protein is CASKGQGVSYEQYF. The CDR3, as DNA: TGTGCCAGCAAGGGACAGGGGGTCTCCTACGAGCAGTACTTC.

The chain combines TRBV6-4 with TRBJ2-3; 11 nucleotides align to TRBD2. The junction had 8 bases not matched to a gene; V was cut back by 5 bases and J by 4 bases. This CDR3 has 16 residues. Per germline, CDR1 MRHNA and CDR2 SNTAGT. CDR3 DNA sequence: TGTGCCAGCAGTCTCCTTAGCGGGAGGGGCCCAGATACGCAGTATTTT. It yields the protein CASSLLSGRGPDTQYF.